This TCR beta chain was profiled in a study of blood T cells in healthy people across ages (dated by TCRdb to the mid-2010s). Regarding the complete study: In model experiments, roughly one uniquely barcoded TCR beta cDNA molecule per two T cells was captured by template switching. Age-related changes in TCR beta repertoire diversity were measured in the study by deep sequencing normalized with unique cDNA molecular identifiers. Four age groups were formed from the donors: young (average approximately 17 years), middle-aged (approximately 40), aged (roughly 56) and long-lived (about 75). To avoid experimental bias, donors of different ages were distributed randomly across sequencing lanes. The study analyzed two additional independent replicas of 1 million unique cDNA reads from the same blood draw for two donors, one aged 18 to 29 and one aged 80 or older. What the study reported, not specific to this receptor: As age increased, observed TCR beta diversity per million T cells dropped in a roughly linear way, and a significant reduction was already evident by age 40. Compared with the aged group, the long-lived group had more naive CD4+ T cells, fewer expanded clones and increased TCR diversity, a pattern suggesting age selection. Estimates of total diversity from one million sequenced T cells were regarded as lower bounds and underestimates. Donor CMV infection status was unknown, potentially confounding age-related changes in expanded clonotypes. There was a strong correlation between observed TCR beta diversity and the percentage of naive T cells measured by flow cytometry. Conclusive comparison of naive and antigen-experienced compartments was prevented by the profiling of bulk unsorted PBMCs.

Systemically healthy Caucasian individuals from Russia, approximately 39 in total and aged about 6 to 90 years, were included as donors. Each donor gave approximately 9.3 milliliters of peripheral blood, collected into EDTA-treated Vacutainer tubes. PBMCs were isolated by Ficoll-Paque density-gradient centrifugation, with at least 6 million obtained per sample. Total RNA was extracted from PBMCs with Trizol reagent, with at least 5.5 micrograms obtained per sample. The percentages of naive CD45RAhigh/CD27high T cells were determined by flow cytometry on a PBMC aliquot from every donor. As to this clonotype: Its specific antigen is unknown. No much larger clone exists at a distance of one base, and base qualities are not known.

Library method: 5' RACE. Data came from an Illumina HiSeq 2500. The second PCR ran for roughly 7 to 12 cycles and used a J-beta primer mix along with a sample-barcoded 5' primer. Each TCR beta cDNA molecule received a unique molecular identifier from a template-switch 5' adaptor carrying 12 random nucleotides. At least 2.5 million CDR3-containing paired-end reads were obtained from each sample. The Mint cDNA synthesis kit, primed by a TRBC-specific oligonucleotide, was used to synthesize first-strand cDNA from all RNA. Following uracil-DNA glycosylase treatment, all cDNA underwent a first 18-cycle PCR with the universal primers M1SS and BC2_uni_R. The authors' pipeline ran thus. For normalization, 1 million high-quality reads, each with a distinct molecular identifier, were randomly selected from each sample. Instead of being binned into consensus sequences, reads that shared molecular identifiers were thrown out. MiTCR, set to a Q25 quality threshold and the strictest error-elimination algorithm, was used for CDR3 identification, clonotype clustering and error correction. Lower-bound total TCR beta diversity was estimated with a nonparametric unseen species model using Euler transformation. Starting from the raw public reads, TCRdb applied fastp trimming at Q25, assembled clones with MiXCR and retained in-frame beta chains. Every entry covers one CDR3 protein and lists the most common genes and DNA from its rows. The V and J calls and clone size come from TCRdb's table, not from the authors' own analysis. The sample table contains more than 800,000 distinct CDR3 sequences; only one count was recorded for 40% to 45% of them. 18% of the sample is taken by the ten largest.

Sequencing was performed on blood. This sequence originates from a woman aged 55-70 years in good health.

CDR3 sequence: CASSLPGLAGANEQFF. The nucleotide sequence reads TGTGCCAGCAGCCTCCCCGGACTAGCGGGAGCAAATGAGCAGTTCTTC. This chain is built from TRBV7-2 and TRBJ2-1; the central 13 bases match TRBD2. CDR1 and CDR2, per the germline V gene, are SGHTA and FQGNSA. V lost 5 bases and J lost 7 bases, and the count of bases not matched to a germline gene is 8. The CDR3 goes from the cysteine to the phenylalanine over 16 residues. Only CDR3 DNA remains: 48 bases, in frame from the first base.